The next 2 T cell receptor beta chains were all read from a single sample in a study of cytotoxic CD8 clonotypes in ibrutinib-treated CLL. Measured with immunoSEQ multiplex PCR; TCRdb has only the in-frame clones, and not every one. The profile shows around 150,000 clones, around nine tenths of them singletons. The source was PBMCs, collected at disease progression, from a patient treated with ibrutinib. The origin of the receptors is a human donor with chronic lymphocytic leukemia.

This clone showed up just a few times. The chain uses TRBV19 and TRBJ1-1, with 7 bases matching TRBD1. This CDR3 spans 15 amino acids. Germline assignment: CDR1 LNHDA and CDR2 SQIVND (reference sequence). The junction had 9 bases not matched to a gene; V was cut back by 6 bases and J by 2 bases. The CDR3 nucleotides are TGTGCCAGTAGGACGGACAGGTCCTCTAACACTGAAGCTTTCTTT. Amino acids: CASRTDRSSNTEAFF.

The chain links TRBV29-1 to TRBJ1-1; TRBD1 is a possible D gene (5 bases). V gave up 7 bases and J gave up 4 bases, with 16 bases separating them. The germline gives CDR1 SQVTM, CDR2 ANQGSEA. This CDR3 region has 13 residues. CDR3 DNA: TGCAGCGCCCACCTCGAGGGGAGCACTGAAGCTTTCTTT. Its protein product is CSAHLEGSTEAFF.